A single sample gave rise to the 20 T cell receptor beta chains below, sequenced in a study of OX40 agonist ivuxolimab in advanced cancers. The assay was immunoSEQ multiplex PCR, and TCRdb's table has in-frame clones only and misses some. This sample has tens of thousands of clones, with 85% to 95% found just once. The sequencing here drew on CD4+ or CD8+ T cells sorted from blood, taken in a trial of the OX40 agonist ivuxolimab. The receptor set was obtained from an adult with an advanced solid tumor such as melanoma, head and neck, liver or kidney cancer.

The chain combines TRBV5-1 with TRBJ2-1, with TRBD1 matching over 7 bases. Germline CDR1 SGHRS, CDR2 YFSETQ. The CDR3 loop spans 15 amino acids. The J segment lost 0 bases and the V segment lost 4 bases, leaving 4 bases of the junction unmatched. DNA for the CDR3: TGCGCCAGCAGCCCCGGGGACAGCTCCTACAATGAGCAGTTCTTC. It encodes CASSPGDSSYNEQFF.

CDR3 nucleotides: TGCAGCGTTGAATCTGCAGGGGGGACCTATGGCTACACCTTC. It codes for CSVESAGGTYGYTF. The chain is built from TRBV29-1 and TRBJ1-2, with TRBD1 matching 7 bases. After removal of 2 bases from V and 4 bases from J, the junction contained 7 bases not matched to a gene. The V gene's germline CDR1 is SQVTM and CDR2 ANQGSEA. CDR3 length: 14 residues.

The CDR3 sequence: CASSLWQGFSYEQYF. The CDR3 DNA reads TGTGCCAGCAGCTTGTGGCAGGGGTTCTCCTACGAGCAGTACTTC. J is TRBJ2-7 and V is TRBV5-6, with a weak D call TRBD1 (6 bases). The length of the CDR3 is 15 residues. V lost 1 base and J 0 bases, leaving 11 bases between the germline ends. The germline gives CDR1 SGHDT, CDR2 YYEEEE.

CDR3 in amino acids: CASSLAPQTNEQYF. DNA for the CDR3: TGTGCCAGCAGCTTAGCGCCCCAGACGAACGAGCAGTACTTC. V and J are TRBV7-8 and TRBJ2-7; no reliable D call. The V end lost 0 bases, the J end lost 5 bases, and 11 bases lay between the germline ends. CDR1 is SGHVS, CDR2 FQNEAQ, per germline. The CDR3 has 14 amino acids.

The V call is TRBV29-1, the J call TRBJ1-2; D is ambiguous. V was clipped by 4 bases and J by 5 bases, with 8 bases between them. CDR3 length: 11 amino acids. Germline lookup yields CDR1 SQVTM and CDR2 ANQGSEA. CDR3 nucleotides: TGCAGCGTTGTTGGGGTTTATGGCTACACCTTC. Protein sequence: CSVVGVYGYTF.

V usage is TRBV4-3 and J usage is TRBJ2-3, with D tentatively TRBD2 (6 bases). The CDR3 runs to 17 residues. The V end was cut by 0 bases, the J end by 4 bases, with 17 bases between. Germline CDR1 is LGHNA and CDR2 is YSLEER. The DNA for the CDR3 is TGCGCCAGCAGCCAAGATAGCGGAGGGCCTCGGGCAGATACGCAGTATTTT. Its protein product is CASSQDSGGPRADTQYF.

The J gene is TRBJ1-2, the V gene TRBV7-9, with TRBD1 matching over 10 bases. CDR1 is SEHNR, CDR2 FQNEAQ, per germline (reference sequence). The CDR3 sequence is 15 residues long. Trimming cost V 6 bases and J 2 bases; bases outside gene matches: 6. This CDR3 reads CASSYSGQGNYGYTF. CDR3 DNA: TGTGCCAGCAGTTACTCGGGACAGGGGAACTATGGCTACACCTTC.

The chain joins TRBV6-5 to TRBJ2-1, with 8 bases identical to TRBD2. Trimming cost V 7 bases and J 4 bases; bases outside gene matches: 6. CDR1 is MNHEY, CDR2 SVGAGI, per germline. The CDR3 extends over 14 amino acids. CDR3 in DNA: TGTGCCAGCAAGGCTAGCGGGCTATACAATGAGCAGTTCTTC. Encoded protein: CASKASGLYNEQFF.

The genes are TRBV19 and TRBJ1-1; D is possibly TRBD1 (5 bases). The V gene lost 6 bases and the J gene lost 6 bases, with 26 bases spanning the gap. Per germline, CDR1 LNHDA and CDR2 SQIVND (reference sequence). The CDR3 has 17 residues. The CDR3 protein is CASSRDPFGGKFAEAFF. Here the CDR3 DNA reads TGTGCCAGTAGCCGAGACCCATTCGGGGGGAAATTTGCTGAAGCTTTCTTT.

The genes are TRBV6-6 and TRBJ2-5; 9 positions match TRBD1. The DNA end lines up better with TRBJ2-7; the J call may be wrong. Germline V lookup: CDR1 MNHNY, CDR2 SVGAGI (reference sequence). The CDR3 is 14 residues long. CDR3 amino acids: CASSYLRTGVEQYF. CDR3 DNA: TGTGCCAGCAGTTACCTTAGGACAGGGGTCGAGCAGTACTTC.

This chain links TRBV7-2 with TRBJ1-3; 8 bases line up with TRBD1. The CDR3 is 15 amino acids. Germline trimming cut 1 base from V and 4 bases from J; bases unmatched to any gene: 3. From germline, CDR1 is SGHTA and CDR2 FQGNSA. For the CDR3, the DNA is TGTGCCAGCAGCTTAGGCGGACAGGGAGGAAACACCATATATTTT. It specifies CASSLGGQGGNTIYF.

This chain uses TRBV28 with TRBJ1-1; 10 bases map to TRBD1. V trimming: 0 bases; J trimming: 0 bases; junction bases outside the gene matches: 1. This CDR3 has 16 amino acids. The V gene's germline CDR1 is MDHEN and CDR2 SYDVKM. The CDR3 reads CASSLWDRGLNTEAFF. The CDR3 DNA sequence: TGTGCCAGCAGTTTATGGGACAGGGGGTTGAACACTGAAGCTTTCTTT.

The count of this clone is one. The chain combines TRBV9 with TRBJ2-7, with D perhaps TRBD1 or TRBD2 (5 bases each). CDR1 and CDR2 (germline): SGDLS, YYNGEE. Trimming pared 3 bases from V and 2 bases from J, leaving 18 bases between. The CDR3 contains 16 residues. CDR3 nucleotides: TGTGCCAGCAGCGAGGGCCCGCAGGGAGACCCCTACGAGCAGTACTTC. Protein sequence: CASSEGPQGDPYEQYF. Full variable domain (outside the CDR3, taken from reference TRBV9 and TRBJ2-7): DSGVTQTPKHLITATGQRVTLRCSPRSGDLSVYWYQQSLDQGLQFLIQYYNGEERAKGNILERFSAQQFPDLHSELNLSSLELGDSALYFCASSEGPQGDPYEQYFGPGTRLTVT.

The chain carries TRBV28 and TRBJ2-7; TRBD1 matches at 7 bases. The CDR3 covers 16 residues. Germline-derived CDR1 and CDR2 are MDHEN and SYDVKM. Unmatched junction bases numbered 11, after V lost 3 bases and J lost 3 bases. CDR3 region: CASSLPGTEPNYEQYF. The CDR3 DNA follows: TGTGCCAGCAGTTTGCCCGGGACAGAACCAAACTACGAGCAGTACTTC.

The chain recombines TRBV25-1 with TRBJ1-2; a possible D gene is TRBD1 (6 bases). The germline V gene has CDR1 MGHDK and CDR2 SYGVNS. V lost 5 bases and J lost 7, with 11 bases in between. The CDR3 spans 12 residues. This chain's CDR3 is CASSSSGVGYTF. CDR3 in DNA: TGTGCCAGCAGTTCTTCAGGGGTTGGCTACACCTTC.

The rearrangement joins TRBV27 to TRBJ2-7, with D unresolved. Trimming left V 8 bases short and J 3 bases short, with 2 bases between. There are 9 residues in the CDR3. Per the germline V gene, CDR1 is MNHEY and CDR2 is SMNVEV (reference sequence). CDR3 loop: CASGYEQYF. CDR3 sequence (DNA): TGTGCCAGCGGCTACGAGCAGTACTTC.

The chain employs TRBV7-8 and TRBJ2-7, with 12 bases fitting TRBD2. Trimming removed 1 base from V and 2 bases from J; junction bases left unmatched: 3. Germline V gives CDR1 SGHVS, CDR2 FQNEAQ. The CDR3 is made up of 16 amino acids. In DNA, the CDR3 is TGTGCCAGCAGCTTAGTCAGGACTAGCGGGGCCTACGAGCAGTACTTC. It encodes CASSLVRTSGAYEQYF.

The V gene is TRBV25-1, the J gene TRBJ1-6; 7 bases agree with TRBD1. This CDR3 is 13 amino acids long. CDR1 is MGHDK and CDR2 is SYGVNS in the germline V gene. V was pared by 5 bases and J by 12 bases, with 7 bases of the junction left unmatched. As DNA, the CDR3 is TGTGCCAGCAGTTCGGAACAGGGGATACCCCTCCACTTT. Its translation: CASSSEQGIPLHF.

This clone occurred once. CDR3 DNA: TGCGCCAGCAGCCAAGAAAGAGGGGCCCTAGGGACTCGGGCCCAGTACTTC. This sequence encodes CASSQERGALGTRAQYF. The rearrangement joins TRBV4-3 to TRBJ2-5, with D maybe TRBD2 (6 bases). Germline lookup yields CDR1 LGHNA and CDR2 YSLEER. V lost 0 bases and J lost 9, with 23 bases in between. This CDR3 is built from 17 residues.

The V call is TRBV10-3, the J call TRBJ2-1; tentative D call: TRBD2 (7 bases). V lost 7 bases and J lost 4, with 20 bases in between. This CDR3 is 16 amino acids long. The germline gives CDR1 ENHRY, CDR2 SYGVKD. The CDR3 sequence is CAIMDGGGGSYNEQFF. CDR3 coding DNA: TGTGCCATCATGGATGGGGGGGGCGGGTCTTACAATGAGCAGTTCTTC.